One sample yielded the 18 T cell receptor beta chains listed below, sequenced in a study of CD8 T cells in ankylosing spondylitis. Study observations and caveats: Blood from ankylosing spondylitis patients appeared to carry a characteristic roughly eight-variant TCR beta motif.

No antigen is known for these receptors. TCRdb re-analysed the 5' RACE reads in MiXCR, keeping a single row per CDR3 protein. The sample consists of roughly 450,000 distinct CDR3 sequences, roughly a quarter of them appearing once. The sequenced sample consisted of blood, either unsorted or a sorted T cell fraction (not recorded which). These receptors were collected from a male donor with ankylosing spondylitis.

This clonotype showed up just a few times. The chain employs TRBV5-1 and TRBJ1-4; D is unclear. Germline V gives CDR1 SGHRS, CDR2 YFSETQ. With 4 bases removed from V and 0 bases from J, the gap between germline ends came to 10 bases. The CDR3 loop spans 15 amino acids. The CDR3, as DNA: TGCGCCAGCAGCAGAGACGGGCCAACTAATGAAAAACTGTTTTTT. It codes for CASSRDGPTNEKLFF.

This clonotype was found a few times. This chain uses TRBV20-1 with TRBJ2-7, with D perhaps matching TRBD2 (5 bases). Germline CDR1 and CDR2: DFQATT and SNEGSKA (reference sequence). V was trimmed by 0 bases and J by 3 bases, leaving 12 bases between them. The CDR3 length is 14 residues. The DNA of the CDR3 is TGCAGTGCTAGAGATGACGGACTGGACTACGAGCAGTACTTC. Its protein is CSARDDGLDYEQYF.

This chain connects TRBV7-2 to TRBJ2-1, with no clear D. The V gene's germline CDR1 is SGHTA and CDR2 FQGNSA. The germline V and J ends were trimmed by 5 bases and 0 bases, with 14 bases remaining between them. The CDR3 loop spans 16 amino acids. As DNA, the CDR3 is TGTGCCAGCAGCCCCTGGACGGTAAGCTCCTACAATGAGCAGTTCTTC. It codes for CASSPWTVSSYNEQFF.

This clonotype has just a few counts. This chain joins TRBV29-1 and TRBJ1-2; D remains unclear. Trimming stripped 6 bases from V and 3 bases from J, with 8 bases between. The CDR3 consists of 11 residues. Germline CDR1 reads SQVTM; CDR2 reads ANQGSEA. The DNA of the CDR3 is TGCAGCGTCGGGCCCTACTATGGCTACACCTTC. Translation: CSVGPYYGYTF.

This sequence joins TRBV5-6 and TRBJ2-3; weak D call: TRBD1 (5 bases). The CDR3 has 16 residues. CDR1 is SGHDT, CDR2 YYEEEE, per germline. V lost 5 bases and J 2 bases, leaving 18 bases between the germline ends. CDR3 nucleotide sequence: TGTGCCAGCAGATTGCTTCGACAGTTGCTCACAGATACGCAGTATTTT. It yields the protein CASRLLRQLLTDTQYF.

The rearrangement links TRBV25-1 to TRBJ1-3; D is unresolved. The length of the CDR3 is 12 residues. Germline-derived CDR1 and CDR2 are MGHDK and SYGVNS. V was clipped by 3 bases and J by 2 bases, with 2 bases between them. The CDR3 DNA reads TGTGCCAGCAGTGACCCTGGAAACACCATATATTTT. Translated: CASSDPGNTIYF.

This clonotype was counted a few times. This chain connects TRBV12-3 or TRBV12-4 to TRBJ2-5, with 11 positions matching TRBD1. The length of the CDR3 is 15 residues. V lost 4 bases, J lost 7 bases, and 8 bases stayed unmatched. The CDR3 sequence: CASSSPRTGGTTQYF. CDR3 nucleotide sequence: TGTGCCAGCAGTTCCCCCCGGACAGGGGGCACGACCCAGTACTTC.

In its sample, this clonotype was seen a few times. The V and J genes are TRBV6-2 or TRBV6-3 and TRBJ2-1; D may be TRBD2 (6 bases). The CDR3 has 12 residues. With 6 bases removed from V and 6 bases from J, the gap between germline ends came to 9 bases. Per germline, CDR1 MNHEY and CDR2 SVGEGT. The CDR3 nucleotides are TGTGCCAGCAGGACTAGTGCCAATGAGCAGTTCTTC. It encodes CASRTSANEQFF.

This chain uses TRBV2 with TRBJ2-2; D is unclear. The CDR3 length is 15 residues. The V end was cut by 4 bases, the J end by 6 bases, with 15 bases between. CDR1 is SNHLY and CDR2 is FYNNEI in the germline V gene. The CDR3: CASSVGRADAGELFF. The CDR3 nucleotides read TGTGCCAGCAGTGTGGGTAGGGCTGACGCCGGGGAGCTGTTTTTT.

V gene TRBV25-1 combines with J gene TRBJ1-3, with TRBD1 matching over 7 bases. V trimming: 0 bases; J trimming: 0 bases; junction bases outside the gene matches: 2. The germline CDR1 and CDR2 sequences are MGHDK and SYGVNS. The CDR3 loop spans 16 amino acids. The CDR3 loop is CASSEYGTVSGNTIYF. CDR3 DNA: TGTGCCAGCAGTGAATACGGGACAGTCTCTGGAAACACCATATATTTT.

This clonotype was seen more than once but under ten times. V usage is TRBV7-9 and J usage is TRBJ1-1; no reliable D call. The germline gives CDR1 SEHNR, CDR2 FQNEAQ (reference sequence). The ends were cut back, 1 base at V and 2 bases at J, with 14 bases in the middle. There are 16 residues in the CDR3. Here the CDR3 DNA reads TGTGCCAGCAGCTTAGTGGAGGGCAGCGTCAACACTGAAGCTTTCTTT. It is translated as CASSLVEGSVNTEAFF.

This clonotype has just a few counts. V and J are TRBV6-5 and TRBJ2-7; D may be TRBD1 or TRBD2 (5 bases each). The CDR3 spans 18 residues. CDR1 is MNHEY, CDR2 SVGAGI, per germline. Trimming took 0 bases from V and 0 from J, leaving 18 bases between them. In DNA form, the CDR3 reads TGTGCCAGCAGTTACTCGAGGGGTATCGGACATCACTCCTACGAGCAGTACTTC. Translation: CASSYSRGIGHHSYEQYF.

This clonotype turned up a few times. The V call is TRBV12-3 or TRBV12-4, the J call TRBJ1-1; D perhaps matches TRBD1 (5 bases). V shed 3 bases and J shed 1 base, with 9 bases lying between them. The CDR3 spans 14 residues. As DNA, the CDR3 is TGTGCCAGCAGTTTTGGGGGGGGGAACACTGAAGCTTTCTTT. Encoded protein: CASSFGGGNTEAFF.

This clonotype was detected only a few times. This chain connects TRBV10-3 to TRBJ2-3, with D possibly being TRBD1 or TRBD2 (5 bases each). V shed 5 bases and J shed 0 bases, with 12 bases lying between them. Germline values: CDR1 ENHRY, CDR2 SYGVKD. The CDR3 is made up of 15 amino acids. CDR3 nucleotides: TGTGCCATCAGTCTGGGACGAGCTAGCACAGATACGCAGTATTTT. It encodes CAISLGRASTDTQYF.

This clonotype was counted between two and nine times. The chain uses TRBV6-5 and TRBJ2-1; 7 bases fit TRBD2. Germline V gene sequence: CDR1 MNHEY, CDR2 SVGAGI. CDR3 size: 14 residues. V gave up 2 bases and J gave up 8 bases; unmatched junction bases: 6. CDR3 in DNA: TGTGCCAGCAGTTACGGCGGGAGTAAGGATGAGCAGTTCTTC. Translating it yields CASSYGGSKDEQFF.

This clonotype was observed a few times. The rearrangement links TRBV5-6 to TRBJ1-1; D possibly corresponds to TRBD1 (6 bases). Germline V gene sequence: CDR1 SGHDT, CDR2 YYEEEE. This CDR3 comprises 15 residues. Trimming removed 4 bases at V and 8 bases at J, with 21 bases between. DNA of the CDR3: TGTGCCAGCAGCCCCGGGGGGGGGCACTTCGCGGAAGCTTTCTTT. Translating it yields CASSPGGGHFAEAFF.

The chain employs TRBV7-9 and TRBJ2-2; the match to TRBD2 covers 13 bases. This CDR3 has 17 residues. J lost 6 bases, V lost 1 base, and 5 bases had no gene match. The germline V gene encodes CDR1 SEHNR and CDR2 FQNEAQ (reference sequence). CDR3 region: CASSLGLAGGSAGELFF. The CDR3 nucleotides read TGTGCCAGCAGCTTAGGACTAGCGGGAGGATCTGCCGGGGAGCTGTTTTTT. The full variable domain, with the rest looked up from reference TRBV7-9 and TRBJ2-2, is DTGVSQNPRHKITKRGQNVTFRCDPISEHNRLYWYRQTLGQGPEFLTYFQNEAQLEKSRLLSDRFSAERPKGSFSTLEIQRTEQGDSAMYLCASSLGLAGGSAGELFFGEGSRLTVL.

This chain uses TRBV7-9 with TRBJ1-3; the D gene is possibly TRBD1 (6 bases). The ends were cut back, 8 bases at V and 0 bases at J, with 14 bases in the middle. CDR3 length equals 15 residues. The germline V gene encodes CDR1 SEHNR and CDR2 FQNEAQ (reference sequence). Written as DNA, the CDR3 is TGTGCCAGCCTCGGGACACCCAGCTCTGGAAACACCATATATTTT. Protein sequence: CASLGTPSSGNTIYF.